This TCR beta chain was captured in a study of blood T cells in healthy people across ages. Whole-study context: Capture via template switching afforded approximately one barcoded beta molecule per two T cells.

This clonotype was detected many times. Its antigen is undetermined. For the second PCR, which ran for roughly 6 to 12 cycles, a sample-barcoded 5' primer and a J-beta primer mix were used. TCRdb re-analysed the 5' RACE reads in MiXCR, keeping a single row per CDR3 protein. This sample has about 900,000 distinct CDR3 sequences, with around 48% found just once. Whole-study results and caveats: Per million T cells, TCR beta diversity dropped roughly linearly as age increased. It was not known whether donors were CMV positive (a possible confounder of expanded clonotype changes).

Each sample used at least 6 million PBMCs. The CDR3 spans 15 residues. Looked up from germline, CDR1 is MRHNA and CDR2 is SNTAGT. The junction had 7 bases not matched to a gene; V was cut back by 6 bases and J by 6 bases. This receptor was identified in a young man in good health. The genes are TRBV6-4 and TRBJ2-1; 11 bases fit TRBD2. The specimen sequenced was blood. CDR3 residues: CASSDSGGASNEQFF. The CDR3 DNA follows: TGTGCCAGCAGCGATAGCGGGGGGGCCTCCAATGAGCAGTTCTTC.